The T cell receptor beta chain under discussion was sequenced for a study of CXCR3-negative and CXCR3-positive naive CD8 T cells. As for the study in general: Some 140 million TRB reads were obtained in total, which works out to about 1.5 +/- 0.3 million per library.

In preparing the TRB cDNA libraries, 5' RACE with UMI labels was used. TCRdb reprocessed the 5' RACE reads and stores each CDR3 protein as one record, lacking DNA. Its listing shows 45,000 to 65,000 distinct CDR3 sequences. Looked up from germline, CDR1 is MNHEY and CDR2 is SVGAGI. The CDR3 is 13 residues long. Sample: naive CXCR3- CD8+ T cells from blood. Sample subset: CD45RO-CCR7+CD27+CD95- naive CD8+ T cells lacking CXCR3 (TNR3-). The sequence came from a human donor in good health. Some clones in this sample may be carry-over from other donors' samples. The chain has TRBV6-5 and TRBJ2-1; as DNA is missing, the TRBD2 call by TCRdb cannot be tested. CDR3 protein: CASSYSASGDKFF.